The sequence of this TCR beta chain was determined in a study of shared clonotypes between healthy human individuals. About this clone: Its antigen is not identified.

The assay ran at deep level. Replicate PCRs from sorted subsets contained around 190 ng DNA, which is some 29,000 T cell genomes. Some clones are missing from TCRdb's copy, which holds only in-frame ones; the method was immunoSEQ multiplex PCR. Among more than 2 million clones listed, just under 95% were seen once. Terminally differentiated effector memory CD45RA+ cells were left out of the naive CD8 fraction, which was CD45RO-negative and positively selected for CCR7. Every donor was a Caucasian adult from Nashville, Tennessee. The CDR3 has 13 amino acids. V was clipped by 3 bases and J by 2 bases; unmatched bases: 2. Germline values: CDR1 GTSNPN, CDR2 SVGIG (reference sequence). Broader study findings: Naive CD4 clonotypes were shared across a few donors at 5% to 6%.

Sequenced sample: naive CD8+ T cells sorted from blood. The chain employs TRBV30 and TRBJ1-1, with 8 bases identical to TRBD1. The receptor's source is a young man in good health. The CDR3 spells CAWRPGGNTEAFF. The CDR3 coding sequence is TGTGCCTGGAGACCAGGGGGCAACACTGAAGCTTTCTTT.